The 14 T cell receptor beta chains reported below all come from one sample, sequenced in a study of T-cell memory formation after mild COVID-19 (dated by TCRdb to the early 2020s). The library was made by 5' RACE. This sample was sequenced with an Illumina NovaSeq 6000. The raw public data were reprocessed by TCRdb itself: fastp quality trimming at Q25, MiXCR clonotype calling, in-frame beta chains only. Identical CDR3 proteins give one entry, which carries the most common genes and DNA. The sample table holds 450,000 or so distinct CDR3 sequences, of which 25% were seen once. The ten largest clones add up to around 12% of the sample. Sample: PBMCs or a T cell subset sorted from them (not recorded which). These TCRs come from an adult woman who had mild COVID-19 (a few samples of this study predate the infection). The sample titles of this study are shuffled in the database, so cell type and time point are left out; the donor was told from shared clones.

This clonotype showed up just a few times. The gene calls are TRBV7-8 and TRBJ2-3, with TRBD2 matching 7 bases. The ends lost 6 bases at V and 7 bases at J; junction bases unmatched: 7. Germline V gene sequence: CDR1 SGHVS, CDR2 FQNEAQ. CDR3 size: 13 residues. CDR3 amino acids: CASRWEGSHTQYF. The CDR3 DNA sequence: TGTGCCAGCAGATGGGAGGGGTCACATACGCAGTATTTT.

This clonotype was seen a handful of times. This chain links TRBV4-2 with TRBJ2-1; weak D call: TRBD2 (6 bases). There are 18 residues in the CDR3. Germline V gene lookup returns CDR1 LGHNA and CDR2 YNFKEQ. V dropped 4 bases and J dropped 1 base, with 20 bases sitting between them. The CDR3: CASSPSLSVRGSYNEQFF. In DNA form, the CDR3 reads TGTGCCAGCAGCCCTTCCCTTAGCGTCCGGGGGTCCTACAATGAGCAGTTCTTC.

This chain links TRBV5-4 with TRBJ2-7, with TRBD2 matching over 12 bases. V shed 7 bases, J shed 0 bases, and the junction held 2 bases outside the gene matches. The CDR3 sequence is 14 residues long. Germline CDR1 is SGHNT and CDR2 is YYREEE (reference sequence). CDR3 nucleotides: TGTGCCAGCGGACTAGCGGGAAGCTCCTACGAGCAGTACTTC. Protein product: CASGLAGSSYEQYF.

This chain links TRBV19 with TRBJ1-5; 7 nucleotides align to TRBD1. V lost 8 bases to trimming and J lost 12 bases; unmatched junction nucleotides: 16. CDR1 is LNHDA and CDR2 is SQIVND in the germline V gene (reference sequence). The CDR3 sequence is 14 residues long. For the CDR3, the DNA is TGTGCCAGTGAGAGGGGGGGACAGCCCATGCGCCAGCATTTT. It is translated as CASERGGQPMRQHF. Full variable domain (missing parts from reference TRBV19 and TRBJ1-5): DGGITQSPKYLFRKEGQNVTLSCEQNLNHDAMYWYRQDPGQGLRLIYYSQIVNDFQKGDIAEGYSVSREKKESFPLTVTSAQKNPTAFYLCASERGGQPMRQHFGDGTRLSIL.

The V gene is TRBV7-2, the J gene TRBJ2-3; the D is unclear. The CDR3 is 15 residues long. V lost 5 bases to trimming and J lost 0 bases, with 12 bases between them. From germline, CDR1 is SGHTA and CDR2 FQGNSA. The CDR3 region is CASSPDGGSTDTQYF. The CDR3 DNA follows: TGTGCCAGCAGCCCCGACGGCGGTAGCACAGATACGCAGTATTTT.

A few counts support this clonotype. The chain carries TRBV5-6 and TRBJ1-2; 9 positions agree with TRBD1. Germline loops: CDR1 SGHDT, CDR2 YYEEEE. Trimming took 2 bases from V and 3 from J; bases not matched to a gene: 5. This CDR3 contains 15 residues. This chain's CDR3 is CASSFLGQGHYGYTF. CDR3 nucleotides: TGTGCCAGCAGCTTTTTGGGACAGGGACACTATGGCTACACCTTC.

The rearrangement links TRBV27 to TRBJ1-2; the match to TRBD1 covers 9 bases. Losses at the gene ends were 3 bases for V and 3 bases for J; bases not matched to a gene: 5. The CDR3 is 15 residues long. Germline CDR1 and CDR2: MNHEY and SMNVEV (reference sequence). Here the CDR3 reads CASSFTGGRDYGYTF. In nucleotides, the CDR3 is TGTGCCAGCAGTTTCACAGGGGGCCGGGACTATGGCTACACCTTC.

The chain employs TRBV7-6 and TRBJ2-1; D possibly corresponds to TRBD1 (5 bases). CDR1 is SGHVS, CDR2 FNYEAQ, per germline. V was cut by 2 bases and J by 3 bases, with 8 bases left in between. This CDR3 has 14 amino acids. The CDR3 region is CASSLMQGYNEQFF. The CDR3 DNA is TGTGCCAGCAGCTTAATGCAGGGCTACAATGAGCAGTTCTTC.

V and J are TRBV21-1 and TRBJ2-7; the table's TRBD1 call for D was not verified on the DNA. TRBV21-1 is classified as a pseudogene. The CDR3 extends over 14 amino acids. The CDR3 is CASSKVGGFYEQYF. CDR3 nucleotides: TGTGCCAGCAGCAAAGTTGGGGGTTTCTACGAGCAGTACTTC.

V gene TRBV4-1 combines with J gene TRBJ2-1, with 7 bases lining up with TRBD2. The CDR3 is made up of 16 amino acids. V gave up 4 bases and J gave up 8 bases; unmatched junction bases: 14. Per the germline V gene, CDR1 is MGHRA and CDR2 is YSYEKL. The CDR3 DNA follows: TGCGCCAGCAGCCCCCCAGCCGGGGAGGGTGGCGATGAGCAGTTCTTC. Protein product: CASSPPAGEGGDEQFF.

The rearrangement links TRBV5-6 to TRBJ2-3; D perhaps matches TRBD2 (6 bases). The CDR3 has 17 residues. V was shortened by 3 bases and J by 6 bases, with 23 bases between the two germline ends. CDR1 and CDR2 (germline): SGHDT, YYEEEE. The CDR3 is CASSSPHGPRGADTQYF. CDR3 DNA sequence: TGTGCCAGCAGCTCTCCCCACGGTCCCCGCGGGGCGGATACGCAGTATTTT.

The chain joins TRBV15 to TRBJ1-1, with unresolved D. Per the germline V gene, CDR1 is LNHNV and CDR2 is YYDKDF (reference sequence). The CDR3 runs to 16 residues. V lost 0 bases and J lost 2, with 13 bases in between. The CDR3 DNA follows: TGTGCCACCAGCAGAGATTACGACATCCGTAACACTGAAGCTTTCTTT. Encoded protein: CATSRDYDIRNTEAFF.

V is TRBV5-1 and J is TRBJ2-7; TRBD2 is a possible D gene (6 bases). Germline loops: CDR1 SGHRS, CDR2 YFSETQ. The CDR3 runs to 16 residues. V was cut by 4 bases and J by 1 base, with 18 bases left in between. Written as DNA, the CDR3 is TGCGCCAGCAGCCCGGAGATCGGCGGGGTATCCTACGAGCAGTACTTC. This sequence encodes CASSPEIGGVSYEQYF.

This clonotype has more than one count but fewer than ten. The CDR3 is CATDPGGLNTEAFF. CDR3 nucleotide sequence: TGTGCCACCGATCCTGGGGGGCTGAACACTGAAGCTTTCTTT. The gene calls are TRBV18 and TRBJ1-1; a possible D gene is TRBD1 (6 bases). Germline V gene data show CDR1 as KGHSH and CDR2 as LQKENI. V lost 10 bases, J lost 0 bases, and 15 bases lay in between. The CDR3 sequence is 14 residues long.